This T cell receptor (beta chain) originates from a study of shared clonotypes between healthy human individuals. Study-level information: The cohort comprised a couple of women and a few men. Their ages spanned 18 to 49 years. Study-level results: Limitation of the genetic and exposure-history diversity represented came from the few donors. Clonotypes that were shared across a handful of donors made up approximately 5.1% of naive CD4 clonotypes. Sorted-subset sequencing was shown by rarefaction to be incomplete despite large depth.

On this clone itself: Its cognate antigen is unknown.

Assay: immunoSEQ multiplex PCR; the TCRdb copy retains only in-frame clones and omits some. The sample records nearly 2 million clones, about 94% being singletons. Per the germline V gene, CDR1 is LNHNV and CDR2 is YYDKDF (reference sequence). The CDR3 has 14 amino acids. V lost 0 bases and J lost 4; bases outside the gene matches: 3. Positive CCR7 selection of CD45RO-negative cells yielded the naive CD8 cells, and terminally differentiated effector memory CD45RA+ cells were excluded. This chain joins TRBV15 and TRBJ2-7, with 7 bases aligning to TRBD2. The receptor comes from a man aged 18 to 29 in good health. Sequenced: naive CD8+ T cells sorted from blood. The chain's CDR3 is CATSRDAGGYEQYF. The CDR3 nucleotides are TGTGCCACCAGCAGAGATGCCGGGGGGTACGAGCAGTACTTC.